A single sample gave rise to the 5 T cell receptor beta chains below, sequenced in a study of metastatic and nonmetastatic thyroid tumors. Prior to thyroid surgery, none of the patients had received any treatment. With MiXCR, TCRdb reprocessed the PCR reads. Seen here are roughly 20,000 clones, 35% to 40% observed once, and the top ten hold over 25%. Sequencing was carried out using tumor tissue. These TCRs come from a female donor with papillary thyroid cancer or a benign thyroid nodule (not recorded which). Some clones in this sample may be carry-over from other donors' samples.

The chain combines TRBV9 with TRBJ2-5; D call uncertain. The DNA end lines up better with TRBJ2-1; the J call may be wrong. The CDR3 extends over 13 amino acids. Germline CDR1 reads SGDLS; CDR2 reads YYNGEE. CDR3 loop: CASSVDGSNEQFF. CDR3 DNA sequence: TGTGCCAGCAGCGTAGACGGATCGAATGAGCAGTTCTTC.

V usage is TRBV18 and J usage is TRBJ2-2; a weak D match, TRBD1 (6 bases). The CDR3 covers 14 residues. With 1 base removed from V and 4 bases from J, the gap between germline ends came to 7 bases. The V gene's germline CDR1 is KGHSH and CDR2 LQKENI. The CDR3 is CASSPQGVTGELFF. In nucleotides, the CDR3 is TGTGCCAGCTCACCACAGGGGGTCACCGGGGAGCTGTTTTTT.

This clone has a handful of counts. The rearrangement joins TRBV28 to TRBJ1-5; perhaps TRBD1 as D (5 bases). Germline-derived CDR1 and CDR2 are MDHEN and SYDVKM. V was shortened by 6 bases and J by 4 bases, with 10 bases between the two germline ends. This CDR3 region has 13 residues. The CDR3 DNA reads TGTGCCAGCAGCCCGGGACTAAATCAGCCCCAGCATTTT. Residues: CASSPGLNQPQHF.

This clone ranks as large. CDR3: CASSVEDPLKEGDQPQHF. CDR3 sequence (DNA): TGTGCCAGCAGCGTAGAGGACCCCTTGAAGGAGGGCGATCAGCCCCAGCATTTT. V gene TRBV9 combines with J gene TRBJ1-5; D not resolved. Germline CDR1 SGDLS, CDR2 YYNGEE. The ends were cut back, 0 bases at V and 5 bases at J, with 21 bases in the middle. The CDR3 consists of 18 residues.

This chain joins TRBV6-1 and TRBJ2-7, with 7 bases identical to TRBD1. This CDR3 has 13 residues. J gave up 0 bases and V 7 bases, and 3 bases lay outside the gene matches. In germline, CDR1 is MNHNS, CDR2 SASEGT. In DNA, the CDR3 is TGTGCCAGCACCCGGACAGGCTCCTACGAGCAGTACTTC. This sequence encodes CASTRTGSYEQYF.